This is a list of T cell receptor beta chains from one sample in a study of shared clonotypes between healthy human individuals. Assay: immunoSEQ multiplex PCR; the TCRdb copy retains only in-frame clones and omits some. The sample shows millions of clones, approximately 90% of them seen only once. Material: naive CD4+ T cells sorted from blood. Source of these receptors: a man aged 18 to 29 in good health. Both conserved end residues are part of each CDR3. Each record gives: J gene, clone size, V gene, CDR3 protein. Clone size is given for some rows only: seen once, a few or many times, or a class if the clone is expanded.

>TRBJ2-5|NA|TRBV20-1
CRGGKETQYF
>TRBJ2-3|NA|TRBV5-6
CASSLVGTDTQYF
>TRBJ2-7|once|TRBV7-9
CASSLGGTSGRAYEQYF
>TRBJ2-3|NA|TRBV19
CASKQTSGILGDTQYF
>TRBJ1-1|NA|TRBV7-9
CASRLTGTFEAFF
>TRBJ2-5|NA|TRBV6-1
CASSEWGGRKETQYF
>TRBJ1-4|NA|TRBV6-5
CASSYARWSEKLFF
>TRBJ1-4|once|TRBV7-9
CASSPRTTGDGEKLFF
>TRBJ1-5|few|TRBV9
CASSVAGNSNQPQHF
>TRBJ2-7|NA|TRBV10-3
CATATGGPYEQYF
>TRBJ2-7|NA|TRBV5-4
CASSSPGTGSYEQYF
>TRBJ2-5|once|TRBV12-5
CASGLWRGDLGAQYF
>TRBJ1-6|NA|TRBV19
CASSIGAPSTERTNSPLHF
>TRBJ2-3|NA|TRBV27
CATITSTDTQYF
>TRBJ1-2|NA|TRBV25-1
CASSETGGLYGYTF
>TRBJ2-2|NA|TRBV10-3
CAISLQGAGGELFF
>TRBJ2-5|NA|TRBV11-2
CASSLVNRGRLQETQYF
>TRBJ2-3|NA|TRBV5-1
CASSLGSLTDTQYF
>TRBJ2-2|once|TRBV5-1
CASSVFLAGGLATGELFF
>TRBJ1-4|NA|TRBV2
CASRRDSGNEKLFF
>TRBJ1-5|NA|TRBV9
CASSVGETVPQPQHF
>TRBJ2-4|NA|TRBV28
CASSSPMLAKNIQYF
>TRBJ2-3|NA|TRBV5-4
CASSTVGVDTQYF
>TRBJ2-7|once|TRBV20-1
CSARTTYEQYF
>TRBJ2-5|NA|TRBV10-3
CAISESELGQVQETQYF
>TRBJ2-4|NA|TRBV7-2
CASSPQGGSKNIQYF
>TRBJ1-3|NA|TRBV27
CASSLGRSGNTIYF
>TRBJ2-6|NA|TRBV7-2
CASSRTGPGGSGANVLTF
>TRBJ1-1|NA|TRBV5-1
CASSPDPGMMAFF
>TRBJ2-3|NA|TRBV6-1
CASRGGTDTQYF
>TRBJ1-1|NA|TRBV19
CASTPQVGGSSEAFF